The 5 T cell receptor beta chains below all came from one sample that was sequenced in a study of blood T cell repertoires in COVID-19. Assay: immunoSEQ multiplex PCR; the TCRdb copy retains only in-frame clones and omits some. The sample carries around 150,000 clones, about 75% recorded once. The sequenced material came from PBMCs or T cells enriched from blood (not recorded which). The receptors originated from a woman aged 50 to 65 who had recovered from COVID-19.

This rearrangement joins TRBV18 to TRBJ2-5; 11 bases match TRBD1. The CDR3 covers 16 residues. Germline V gene lookup returns CDR1 KGHSH and CDR2 LQKENI. The junction had 13 bases not matched to a gene; V was cut back by 4 bases and J by 9 bases. Here the CDR3 DNA reads TGTGCCAGCTCACACACCGGGACAGGGGGACAATCGGCCCAGTACTTC. Its translation is CASSHTGTGGQSAQYF.

This chain uses TRBV6-1 with TRBJ2-3; 9 bases are shared with TRBD2. V gave up 2 bases and J gave up 4 bases; unmatched junction bases: 10. Germline CDR1 reads MNHNS; CDR2 reads SASEGT. The CDR3 totals 17 residues. The CDR3: CASSELGGRAKADTQYF. In DNA, the CDR3 is TGTGCCAGCAGTGAACTCGGCGGGAGGGCCAAGGCAGATACGCAGTATTTT.

This clone was seen a handful of times. The chain carries TRBV19 and TRBJ2-3; maybe TRBD1 (6 bases). V dropped 6 bases and J dropped 4 bases, with 17 bases sitting between them. The germline V gene encodes CDR1 LNHDA and CDR2 SQIVND (reference sequence). CDR3 length: 15 amino acids. CDR3 region: CASSRYREMADTQYF. CDR3 DNA: TGTGCCAGTAGCAGGTACAGGGAAATGGCAGATACGCAGTATTTT.

The chain links TRBV18 to TRBJ2-2, with a weak D call TRBD1 (6 bases). CDR1 KGHSH and CDR2 LQKENI come from the germline V gene. The CDR3 has 17 residues. V lost 1 base and J lost 4, with 16 bases in between. The DNA of the CDR3 is TGTGCCAGCTCACCACTTCCAGGGGCAAGTCCCACCGGGGAGCTGTTTTTT. It translates to CASSPLPGASPTGELFF. Complete variable domain (other parts from reference TRBV18 and TRBJ2-2): NAGVMQNPRHLVRRRGQEARLRCSPMKGHSHVYWYRQLPEEGLKFMVYLQKENIIDESGMPKERFSAEFPKEGPSILRIQQVVRGDSAAYFCASSPLPGASPTGELFFGEGSRLTVL.

The chain joins TRBV18 to TRBJ2-4; D perhaps matches TRBD1 (5 bases). The V gene lost 3 bases and the J gene lost 2 bases, with 8 bases spanning the gap. The CDR3 contains 14 residues. CDR1 and CDR2 (germline): KGHSH, LQKENI. CDR3 in amino acids: CASSPKGTKNIQYF. CDR3 nucleotides: TGTGCCAGCTCACCGAAGGGGACCAAAAACATTCAGTACTTC.